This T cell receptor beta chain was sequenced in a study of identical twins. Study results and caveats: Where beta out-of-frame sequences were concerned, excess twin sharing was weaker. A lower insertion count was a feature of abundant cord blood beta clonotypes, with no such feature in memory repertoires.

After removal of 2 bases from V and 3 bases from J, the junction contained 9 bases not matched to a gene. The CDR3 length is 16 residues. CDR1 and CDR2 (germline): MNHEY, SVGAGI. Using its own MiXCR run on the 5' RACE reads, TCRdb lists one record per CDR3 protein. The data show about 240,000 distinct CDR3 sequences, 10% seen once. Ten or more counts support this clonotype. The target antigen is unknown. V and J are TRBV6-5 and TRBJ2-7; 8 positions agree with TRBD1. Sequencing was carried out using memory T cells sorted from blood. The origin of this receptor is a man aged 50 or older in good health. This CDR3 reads CASSYRAGTGDYEQYF. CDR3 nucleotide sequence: TGTGCCAGCAGTTACAGAGCCGGGACAGGAGACTACGAGCAGTACTTC.